This T cell receptor (beta chain) is drawn from a study of beta chain features in type 1 diabetes. Points from the study as a whole: Shortening of TCRB CDR3s, moderate but significant, appeared in all four CD4+ subsets of Type 1 diabetes patients. Sequencing the cDNA could make cells with high TCR expression show up more than they should. Type 1 diabetes patients had VDJ junctions that carried fewer insertions and more deletions.

Investigators reverse transcribed all isolated RNA, so they sequenced expressed TCRB transcripts. Each sample of naive, central memory or regulatory T cells had, on average, about 3.57 million reads. Repertoires were generated with immunoSEQ multiplex PCR, while TCRdb's copy carries only in-frame clones and drops some. The repertoire consists of 300,000 to 450,000 clones, with 9.6% occurring once and the leading ten covering approximately 0.6%. Germline V gene lookup returns CDR1 MNHEY and CDR2 SMNVEV (reference sequence). The CDR3 runs to 13 residues. Trimming removed 3 bases from V and 6 bases from J, with 12 bases in between. Details on this clone: Antigen: not known.

The specimen sequenced was central memory CD4+ T cells from blood. This clonotype originated in a man aged 30-40 years with type 1 diabetes. This chain joins TRBV27 and TRBJ2-7, with D tentatively TRBD1 (5 bases). Here the CDR3 reads CASSFQRQSEQYF. CDR3 nucleotides: TGTGCCAGCAGTTTCCAAAGACAGAGCGAGCAGTACTTC.